This T cell receptor (beta chain) was sequenced for a study of T-cell memory formation after mild COVID-19. This clonotype was observed a few times. The antigen is undetermined. V lost 0 bases and J lost 6, with 7 bases in between. This CDR3 is 13 amino acids long. CDR1 MGHRA and CDR2 YSYEKL come from the germline V gene. Using its own MiXCR run on the 5' RACE reads, TCRdb lists one record per CDR3 protein. The table lists approximately 500,000 distinct CDR3 sequences, around 25% of them singletons, with about an eighth in the top ten. Points from the study as a whole: Within pre-infection memory, some responding clones were found, suggesting cross-reactive memory joined.

Specimen: PBMCs or a T cell subset sorted from them (not recorded which). The TCR sequence derives from an adult woman who had mild COVID-19 (a few samples of this study predate the infection). Cell type and time point are not known. The V gene is TRBV4-1, the J gene TRBJ2-3; the D gene is possibly TRBD2 (5 bases). This chain's CDR3 is CASSQDPGDTQYF. Here the CDR3 DNA reads TGCGCCAGCAGCCAAGATCCGGGGGATACGCAGTATTTT.